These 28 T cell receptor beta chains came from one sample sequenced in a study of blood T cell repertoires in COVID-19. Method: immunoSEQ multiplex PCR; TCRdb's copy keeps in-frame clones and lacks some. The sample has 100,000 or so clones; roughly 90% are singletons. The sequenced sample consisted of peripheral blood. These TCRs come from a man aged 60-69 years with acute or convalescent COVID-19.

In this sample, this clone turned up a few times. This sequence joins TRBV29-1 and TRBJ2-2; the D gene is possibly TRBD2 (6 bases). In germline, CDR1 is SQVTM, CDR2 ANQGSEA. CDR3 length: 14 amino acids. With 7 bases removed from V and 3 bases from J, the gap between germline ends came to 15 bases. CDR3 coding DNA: TGCAGCGCTAGACTAGGAGCGGACACCGGGGAGCTGTTTTTT. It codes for CSARLGADTGELFF.

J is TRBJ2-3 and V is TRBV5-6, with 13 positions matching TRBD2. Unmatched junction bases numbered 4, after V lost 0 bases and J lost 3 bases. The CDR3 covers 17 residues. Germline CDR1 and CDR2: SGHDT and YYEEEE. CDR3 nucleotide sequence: TGTGCCAGCAGCTTGGCGACTAGCGGGAGGTCGACAGATACGCAGTATTTT. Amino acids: CASSLATSGRSTDTQYF.

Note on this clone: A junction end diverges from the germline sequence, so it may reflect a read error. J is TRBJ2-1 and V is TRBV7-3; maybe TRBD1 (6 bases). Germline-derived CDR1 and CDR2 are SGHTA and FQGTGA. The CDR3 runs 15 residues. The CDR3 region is CASSLTGSSYNEQFF. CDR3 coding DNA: TGTGCCAGCAGCCTAACAGGGAGCTCCTACAATGAGCAGTTCTTC.

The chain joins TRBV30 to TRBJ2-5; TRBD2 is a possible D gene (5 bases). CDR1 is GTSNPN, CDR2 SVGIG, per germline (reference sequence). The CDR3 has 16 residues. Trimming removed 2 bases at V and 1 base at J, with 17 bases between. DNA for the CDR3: TGTGCCTGGAGTCGCCCCGGGCTACGGGGCCAAGAGACCCAGTACTTC. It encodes CAWSRPGLRGQETQYF. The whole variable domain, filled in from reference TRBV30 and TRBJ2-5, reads SQTIHQWPATLVQPVGSPLSLECTVEGTSNPNLYWYRQAAGRGLQLLFYSVGIGQISSEVPQNLSASRPQDRQFILSSKKLLLSDSGFYLCAWSRPGLRGQETQYFGPGTRLLVL.

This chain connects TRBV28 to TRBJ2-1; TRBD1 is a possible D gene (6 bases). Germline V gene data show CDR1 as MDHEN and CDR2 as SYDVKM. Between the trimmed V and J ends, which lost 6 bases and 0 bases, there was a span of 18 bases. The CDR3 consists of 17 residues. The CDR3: CASSQLTGWGSYNEQFF. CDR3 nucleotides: TGTGCCAGCAGCCAACTCACAGGGTGGGGCTCCTACAATGAGCAGTTCTTC.

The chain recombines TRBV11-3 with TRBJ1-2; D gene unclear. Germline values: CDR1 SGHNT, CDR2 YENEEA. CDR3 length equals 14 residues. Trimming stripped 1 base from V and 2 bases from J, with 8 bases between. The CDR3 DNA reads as TGTGCCAGCAGCTTAGGTCGTCAGAACTATGGCTACACCTTC. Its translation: CASSLGRQNYGYTF.

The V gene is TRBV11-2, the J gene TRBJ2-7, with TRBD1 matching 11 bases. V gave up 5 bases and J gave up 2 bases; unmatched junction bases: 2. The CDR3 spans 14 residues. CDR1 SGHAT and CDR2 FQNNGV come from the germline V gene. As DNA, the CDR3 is TGTGCCAGCAGCCGGGGACAGGGGGCCTACGAGCAGTACGTC. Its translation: CASSRGQGAYEQYV.

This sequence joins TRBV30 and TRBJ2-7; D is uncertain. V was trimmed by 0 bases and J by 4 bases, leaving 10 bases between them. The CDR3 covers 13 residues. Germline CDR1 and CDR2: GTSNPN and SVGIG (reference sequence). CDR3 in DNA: TGTGCCTGGAGTGTTGGGCAGCAATACGAGCAGTACGTC. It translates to CAWSVGQQYEQYV.

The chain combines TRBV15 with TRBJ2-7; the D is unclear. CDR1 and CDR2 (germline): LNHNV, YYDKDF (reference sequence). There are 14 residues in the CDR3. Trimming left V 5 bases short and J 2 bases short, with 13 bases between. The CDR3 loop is CATSPSPGPYEQYV. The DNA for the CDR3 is TGTGCCACCAGCCCCTCACCAGGCCCCTACGAGCAGTACGTC.

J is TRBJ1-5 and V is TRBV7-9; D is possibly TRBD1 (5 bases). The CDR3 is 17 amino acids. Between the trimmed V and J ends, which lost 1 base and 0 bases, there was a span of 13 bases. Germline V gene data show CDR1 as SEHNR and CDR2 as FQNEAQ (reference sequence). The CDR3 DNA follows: TGTGCCAGCAGCTTAGAGCCGGCGGGACTTAGCAATCAGCCCCAGCATTTT. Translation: CASSLEPAGLSNQPQHF.

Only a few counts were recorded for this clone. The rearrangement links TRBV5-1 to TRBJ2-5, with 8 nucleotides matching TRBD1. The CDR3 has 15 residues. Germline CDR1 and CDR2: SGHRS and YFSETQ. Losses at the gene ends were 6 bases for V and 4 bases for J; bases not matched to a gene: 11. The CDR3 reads CASNDAGGVRETQYF. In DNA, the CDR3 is TGCGCCAGCAATGATGCAGGGGGCGTCCGAGAGACCCAGTACTTC.

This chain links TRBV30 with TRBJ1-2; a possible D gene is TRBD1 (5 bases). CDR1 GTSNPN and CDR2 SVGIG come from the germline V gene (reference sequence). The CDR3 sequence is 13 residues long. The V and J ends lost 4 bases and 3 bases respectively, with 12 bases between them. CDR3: CAWKRGRDYGYTF. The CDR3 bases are TGTGCCTGGAAAAGGGGCAGGGACTATGGCTACACCTTC.

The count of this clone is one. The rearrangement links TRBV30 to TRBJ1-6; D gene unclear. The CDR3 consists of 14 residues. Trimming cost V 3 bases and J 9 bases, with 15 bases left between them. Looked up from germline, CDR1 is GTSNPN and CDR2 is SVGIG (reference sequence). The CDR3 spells CAWSKSAAVSPLHF. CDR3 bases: TGTGCCTGGAGCAAAAGCGCGGCAGTTTCACCCCTCCACTTT.

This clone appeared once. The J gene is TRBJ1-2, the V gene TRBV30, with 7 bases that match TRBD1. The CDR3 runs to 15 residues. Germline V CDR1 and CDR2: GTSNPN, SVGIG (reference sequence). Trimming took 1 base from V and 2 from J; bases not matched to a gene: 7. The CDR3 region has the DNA TGTGCCTGGAGTGCTCCCAGGACAGGAAACTATGGCTACACCTTC. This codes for CAWSAPRTGNYGYTF.

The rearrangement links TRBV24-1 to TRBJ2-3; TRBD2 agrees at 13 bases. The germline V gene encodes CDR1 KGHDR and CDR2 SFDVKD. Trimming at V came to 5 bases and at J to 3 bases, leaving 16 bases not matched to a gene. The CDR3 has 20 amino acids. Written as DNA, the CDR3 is TGTGCCACCAGTGGGCTTGGACTAGCGGGAGAAAAAGGTGGAACAGATACGCAGTATTTT. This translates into CATSGLGLAGEKGGTDTQYF.

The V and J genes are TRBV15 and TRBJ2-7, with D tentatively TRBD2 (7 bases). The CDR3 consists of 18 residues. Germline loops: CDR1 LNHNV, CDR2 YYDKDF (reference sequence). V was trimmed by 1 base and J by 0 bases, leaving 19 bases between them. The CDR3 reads CATSRGGAMGGHSYEQYF. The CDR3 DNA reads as TGTGCCACCAGCAGAGGGGGGGCAATGGGAGGGCACTCCTACGAGCAGTACTTC.

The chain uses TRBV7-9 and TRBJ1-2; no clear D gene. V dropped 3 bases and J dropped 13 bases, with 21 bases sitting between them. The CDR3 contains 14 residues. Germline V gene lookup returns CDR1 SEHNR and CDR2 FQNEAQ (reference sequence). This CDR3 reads CASSLISSGSGFTF. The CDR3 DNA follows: TGTGCCAGCAGCTTGATTTCGTCCGGTAGCGGGTTCACCTTC. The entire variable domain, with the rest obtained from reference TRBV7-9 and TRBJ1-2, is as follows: DTGVSQNPRHKITKRGQNVTFRCDPISEHNRLYWYRQTLGQGPEFLTYFQNEAQLEKSRLLSDRFSAERPKGSFSTLEIQRTEQGDSAMYLCASSLISSGSGFTFGSGTRLTVV.

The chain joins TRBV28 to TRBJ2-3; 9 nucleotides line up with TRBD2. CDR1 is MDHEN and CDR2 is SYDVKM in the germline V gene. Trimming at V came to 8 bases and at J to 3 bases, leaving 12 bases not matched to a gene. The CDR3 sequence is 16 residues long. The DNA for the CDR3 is TGTGCCAGCGCCGCCATCGGGCGGGAGGGGACAGATACGCAGTATTTT. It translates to CASAAIGREGTDTQYF.

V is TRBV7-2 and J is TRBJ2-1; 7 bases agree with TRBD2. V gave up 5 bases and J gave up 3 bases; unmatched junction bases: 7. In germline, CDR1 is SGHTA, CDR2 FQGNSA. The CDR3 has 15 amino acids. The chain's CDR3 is CASSQLGGYYNEQFF. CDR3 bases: TGTGCCAGCAGCCAACTGGGGGGGTACTACAATGAGCAGTTCTTC.

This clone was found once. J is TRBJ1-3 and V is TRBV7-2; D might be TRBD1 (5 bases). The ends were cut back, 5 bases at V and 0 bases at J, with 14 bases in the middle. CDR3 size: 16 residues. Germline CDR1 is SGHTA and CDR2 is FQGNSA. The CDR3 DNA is TGTGCCAGCAGCCTTCGGACACCGTTCTCTGGAAACACCATATATTTT. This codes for CASSLRTPFSGNTIYF.

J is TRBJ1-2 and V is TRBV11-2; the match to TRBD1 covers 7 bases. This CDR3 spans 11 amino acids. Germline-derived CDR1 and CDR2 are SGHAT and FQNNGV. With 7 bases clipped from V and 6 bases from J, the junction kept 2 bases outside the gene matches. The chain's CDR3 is CASTQGDGYTF. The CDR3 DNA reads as TGTGCCAGCACCCAGGGGGATGGCTACACCTTC.

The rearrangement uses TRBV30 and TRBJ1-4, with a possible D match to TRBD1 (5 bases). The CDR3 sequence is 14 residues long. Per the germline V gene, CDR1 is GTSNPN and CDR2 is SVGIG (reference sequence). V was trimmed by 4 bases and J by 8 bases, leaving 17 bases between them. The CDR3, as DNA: TGTGCCTGGACCGATGGGAGGGGTCTGGAAAAACTGTTTTTT. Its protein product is CAWTDGRGLEKLFF.

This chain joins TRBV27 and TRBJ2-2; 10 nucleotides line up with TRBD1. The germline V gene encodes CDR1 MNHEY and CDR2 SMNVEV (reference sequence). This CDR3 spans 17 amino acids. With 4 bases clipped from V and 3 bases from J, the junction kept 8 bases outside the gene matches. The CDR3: CASSSRQGAKDTGELFF. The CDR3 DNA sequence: TGTGCCAGCAGTTCGAGACAGGGGGCGAAGGACACCGGGGAGCTGTTTTTT.

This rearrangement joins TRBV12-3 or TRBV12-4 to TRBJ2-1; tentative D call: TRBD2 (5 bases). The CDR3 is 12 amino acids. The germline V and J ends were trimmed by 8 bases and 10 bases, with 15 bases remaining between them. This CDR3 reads CASSRAPLEQFF. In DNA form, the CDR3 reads TGTGCCAGCTCGAGGGCCCCCCTGGAGCAGTTCTTC.

The CDR3 DNA sequence: TGTGCCAGCAGCGTAGGATCCAGGGGAGTTAGTGAAGCTTTCTTT. It specifies CASSVGSRGVSEAFF. The rearrangement joins TRBV9 to TRBJ1-1; TRBD1 is a possible D gene (6 bases). This CDR3 region has 15 residues. V gave up 0 bases and J gave up 7 bases, with 16 bases separating them. Germline V gives CDR1 SGDLS, CDR2 YYNGEE. The full variable domain, rest sourced from reference TRBV9 and TRBJ1-1, is DSGVTQTPKHLITATGQRVTLRCSPRSGDLSVYWYQQSLDQGLQFLIQYYNGEERAKGNILERFSAQQFPDLHSELNLSSLELGDSALYFCASSVGSRGVSEAFFGQGTRLTVV.

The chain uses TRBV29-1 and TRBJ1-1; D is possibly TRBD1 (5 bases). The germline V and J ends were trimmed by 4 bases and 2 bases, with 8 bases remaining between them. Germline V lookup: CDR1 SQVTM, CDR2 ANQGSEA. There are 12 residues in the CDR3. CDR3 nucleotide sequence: TGCAGCGTTGGAAGGACAAACACTGAAGCTTTCTTT. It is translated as CSVGRTNTEAFF. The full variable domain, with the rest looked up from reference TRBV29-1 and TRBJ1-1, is SAVISQKPSRDICQRGTSLTIQCQVDSQVTMMFWYRQQPGQSLTLIATANQGSEATYESGFVIDKFPISRPNLTFSTLTVSNMSPEDSSIYLCSVGRTNTEAFFGQGTRLTVV.

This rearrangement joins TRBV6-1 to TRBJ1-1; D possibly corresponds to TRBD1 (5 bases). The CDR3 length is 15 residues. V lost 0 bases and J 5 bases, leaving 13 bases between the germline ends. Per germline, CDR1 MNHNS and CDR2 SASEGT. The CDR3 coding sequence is TGTGCCAGCAGTGAAGCGCTTGCAGGGCTAACTGAAGCTTTCTTT. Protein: CASSEALAGLTEAFF.

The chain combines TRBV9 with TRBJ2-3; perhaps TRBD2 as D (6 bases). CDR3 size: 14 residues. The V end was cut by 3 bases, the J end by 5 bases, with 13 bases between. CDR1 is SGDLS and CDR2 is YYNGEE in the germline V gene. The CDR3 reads CASSGALGGDTQYF. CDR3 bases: TGTGCCAGCAGCGGCGCTTTGGGGGGAGATACGCAGTATTTT.